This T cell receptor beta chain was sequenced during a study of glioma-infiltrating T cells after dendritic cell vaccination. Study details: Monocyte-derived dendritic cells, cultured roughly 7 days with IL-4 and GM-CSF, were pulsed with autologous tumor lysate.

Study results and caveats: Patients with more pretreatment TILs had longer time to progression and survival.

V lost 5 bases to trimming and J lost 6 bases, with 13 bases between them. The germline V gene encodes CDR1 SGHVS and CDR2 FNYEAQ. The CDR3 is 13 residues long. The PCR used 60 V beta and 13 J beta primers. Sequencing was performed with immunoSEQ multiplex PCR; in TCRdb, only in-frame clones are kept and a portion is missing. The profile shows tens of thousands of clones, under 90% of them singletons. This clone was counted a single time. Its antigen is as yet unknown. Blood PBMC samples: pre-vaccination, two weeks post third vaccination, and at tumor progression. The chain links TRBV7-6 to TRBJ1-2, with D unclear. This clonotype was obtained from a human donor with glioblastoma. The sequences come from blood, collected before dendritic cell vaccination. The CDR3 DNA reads TGTGCCAGCAGCCCTTACACGGAGAATGGCTACACCTTC. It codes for CASSPYTENGYTF.